This T cell receptor beta chain is from a study of blood T cell repertoires in COVID-19. The CDR3 is 12 residues long. CDR1 is SGHDT, CDR2 YYEEEE, per germline. With 4 bases clipped from V and 6 bases from J, the junction kept 4 bases outside the gene matches. As originally analysed: Reference gene primer amplification yielded estimated nucleated cell counts. The table came from immunoSEQ multiplex PCR; TCRdb's copy has only in-frame clones and leaves some out. D and trimming were read from the DNA, whereas the V and J calls and clone size are those reported in that table. The top ten clones hold approximately 6% of a sample with about 160,000 clones, 80% of them seen once. The recovered donors of Cohort 3 showed two negative PCRs, clearance, or symptom resolution.

The receptor was derived from a man between 40 and 49 years old who had recovered from COVID-19. Sequenced input: PBMCs or T cells enriched from blood (not recorded which). The chain uses TRBV5-6 and TRBJ2-7; TRBD2 matches 7 bases. CDR3 in amino acids: CASSRRTSEQYV. The CDR3, as DNA: TGTGCCAGCAGCCGACGGACTAGCGAGCAGTACGTC.